This T cell receptor beta chain was sequenced in a study of identical twins. The study, taken as a whole, reports: Beta clonotypes that were abundant in cord blood contained fewer insertions, a pattern absent from memory repertoires. Excess sharing between twins was weaker in beta out-of-frame sequences. The study found that models underestimated out-of-frame TCR alpha sharing in monozygotic twins.

This CDR3 has 18 residues. J gave up 5 bases and V 10 bases, and 19 bases lay outside the gene matches. CDR1 is SGHAT, CDR2 FQNNGV, per germline. Concerning this clonotype: The antigen remains unidentified.

A universal primer binding site was introduced by template switching. The final cDNA contained unique molecular identifiers. MiXCR, run by TCRdb on the 5' RACE reads, gives a single entry per CDR3 protein. In the table there are around 550,000 distinct CDR3 sequences, 12% to 15% of which are singletons. This same sample was also part of a study on yellow fever vaccine responses in identical twins.

Sample: CD4+ T cells sorted from blood. The sequence came from a woman between 18 and 29 years old in good health. This sequence joins TRBV11-2 and TRBJ2-1; 11 nucleotides match TRBD2. CDR3 in DNA: TGTGCCATCAGTACCCTCGCGCACCTAGCGGGGGGACACAATGAGCAGTTCTTC. It specifies CAISTLAHLAGGHNEQFF.